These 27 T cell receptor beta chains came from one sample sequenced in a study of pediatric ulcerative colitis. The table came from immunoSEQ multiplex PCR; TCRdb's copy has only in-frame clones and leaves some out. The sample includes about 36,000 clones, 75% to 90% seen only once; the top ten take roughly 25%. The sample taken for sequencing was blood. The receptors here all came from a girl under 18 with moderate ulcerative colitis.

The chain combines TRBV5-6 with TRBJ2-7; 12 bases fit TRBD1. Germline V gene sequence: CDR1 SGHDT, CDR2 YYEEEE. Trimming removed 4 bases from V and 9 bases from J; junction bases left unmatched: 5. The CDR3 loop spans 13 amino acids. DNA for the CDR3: TGTGCCAGCAGCACGGGACAGGGGGCTGGGCAGTACTTC. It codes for CASSTGQGAGQYF.

The DNA for the CDR3 is TGTGCCAGTAGTTCGATAGACTCATGGGCTAACTATGGCTACACCTTC. Amino acid sequence: CASSSIDSWANYGYTF. The chain combines TRBV19 with TRBJ1-2; D unclear. Germline V gene data show CDR1 as LNHDA and CDR2 as SQIVND (reference sequence). This CDR3 comprises 16 residues. V lost 5 bases, J lost 0 bases, and 16 bases lay in between.

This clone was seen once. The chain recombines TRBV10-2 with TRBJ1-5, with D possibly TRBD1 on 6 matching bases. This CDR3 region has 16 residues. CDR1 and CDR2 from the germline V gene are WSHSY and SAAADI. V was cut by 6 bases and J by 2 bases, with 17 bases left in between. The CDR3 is CASSHGQPWGNQPQHF. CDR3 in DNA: TGCGCCAGCAGCCACGGACAGCCTTGGGGCAATCAGCCCCAGCATTTT.

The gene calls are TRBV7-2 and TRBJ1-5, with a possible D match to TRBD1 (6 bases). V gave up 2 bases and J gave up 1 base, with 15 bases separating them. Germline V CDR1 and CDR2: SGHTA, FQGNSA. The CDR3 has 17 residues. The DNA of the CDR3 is TGTGCCAGCAGCTTAACCGCCGGGACAAGGAGCAATCAGCCCCAGCATTTT. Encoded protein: CASSLTAGTRSNQPQHF. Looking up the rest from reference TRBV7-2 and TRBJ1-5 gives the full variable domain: GAGVSQSPSNKVTEKGKDVELRCDPISGHTALYWYRQSLGQGLEFLIYFQGNSAPDKSGLPSDRFSAERTGGSVSTLTIQRTQQEDSAVYLCASSLTAGTRSNQPQHFGDGTRLSIL.

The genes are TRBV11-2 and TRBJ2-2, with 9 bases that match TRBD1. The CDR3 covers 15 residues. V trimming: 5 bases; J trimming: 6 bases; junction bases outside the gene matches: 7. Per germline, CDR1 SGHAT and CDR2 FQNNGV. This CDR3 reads CASSARQGGAGELFF. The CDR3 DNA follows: TGTGCCAGCAGCGCCCGACAGGGGGGGGCCGGGGAGCTGTTTTTT.

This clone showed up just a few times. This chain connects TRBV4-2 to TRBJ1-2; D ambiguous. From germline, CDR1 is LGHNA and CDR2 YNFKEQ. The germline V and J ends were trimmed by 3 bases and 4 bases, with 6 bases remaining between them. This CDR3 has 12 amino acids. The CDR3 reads CASSQEIYGYTF. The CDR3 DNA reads TGTGCCAGCAGCCAGGAAATCTATGGCTACACCTTC.

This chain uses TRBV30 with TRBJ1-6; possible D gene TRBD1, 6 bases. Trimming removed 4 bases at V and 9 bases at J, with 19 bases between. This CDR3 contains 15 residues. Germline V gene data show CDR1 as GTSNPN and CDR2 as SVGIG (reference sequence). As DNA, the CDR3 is TGTGCCTGGACGGATTCACAGGGTCCGGGTTCACCCCTCCACTTT. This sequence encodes CAWTDSQGPGSPLHF.

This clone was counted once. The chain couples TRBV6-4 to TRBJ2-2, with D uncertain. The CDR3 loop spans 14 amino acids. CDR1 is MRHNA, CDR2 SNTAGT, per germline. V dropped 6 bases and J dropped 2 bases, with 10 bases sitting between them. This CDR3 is CASRLLDNTGELFF. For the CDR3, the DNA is TGTGCCAGCAGGCTCTTGGACAACACCGGGGAGCTGTTTTTT.

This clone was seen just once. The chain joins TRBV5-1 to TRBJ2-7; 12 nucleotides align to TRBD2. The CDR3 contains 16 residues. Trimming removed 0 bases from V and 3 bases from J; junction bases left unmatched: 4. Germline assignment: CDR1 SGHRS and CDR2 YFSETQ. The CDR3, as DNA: TGCGCCAGCAGCTTGGTACTAGCGGGAGGAAACTACGAGCAGTACTTC. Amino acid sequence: CASSLVLAGGNYEQYF.

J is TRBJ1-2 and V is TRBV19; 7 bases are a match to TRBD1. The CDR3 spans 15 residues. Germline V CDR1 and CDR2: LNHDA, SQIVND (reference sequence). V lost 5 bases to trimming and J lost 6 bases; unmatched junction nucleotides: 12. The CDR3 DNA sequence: TGTGCCAGTAGTCCCCTACGGACAGGTCACAATGGCTACACCTTC. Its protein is CASSPLRTGHNGYTF.

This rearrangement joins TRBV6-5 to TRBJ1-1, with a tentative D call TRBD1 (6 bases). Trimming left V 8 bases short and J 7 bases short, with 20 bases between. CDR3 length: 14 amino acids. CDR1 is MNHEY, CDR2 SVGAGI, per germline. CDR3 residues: CASGSRGRTVEAFF. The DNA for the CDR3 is TGTGCCAGCGGAAGTAGGGGAAGGACAGTTGAAGCTTTCTTT.

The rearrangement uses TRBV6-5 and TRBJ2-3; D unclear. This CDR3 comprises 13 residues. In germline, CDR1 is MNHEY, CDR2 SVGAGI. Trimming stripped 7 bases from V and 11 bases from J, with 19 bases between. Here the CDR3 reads CASNKGFDGVQYF. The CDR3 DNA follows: TGTGCCAGCAATAAGGGTTTCGATGGGGTGCAGTATTTT.

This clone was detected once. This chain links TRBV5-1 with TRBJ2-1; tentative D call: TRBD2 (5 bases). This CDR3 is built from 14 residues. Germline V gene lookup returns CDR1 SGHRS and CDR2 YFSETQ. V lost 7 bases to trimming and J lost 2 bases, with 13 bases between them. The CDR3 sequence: CASSDSPPYNEQFF. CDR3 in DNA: TGCGCCAGCTCGGACTCCCCCCCCTACAATGAGCAGTTCTTC. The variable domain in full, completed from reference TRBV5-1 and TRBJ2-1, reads KAGVTQTPRYLIKTRGQQVTLSCSPISGHRSVSWYQQTPGQGLQFLFEYFSETQRNKGNFPGRFSGRQFSNSRSEMNVSTLELGDSALYLCASSDSPPYNEQFFGPGTRLTVL.

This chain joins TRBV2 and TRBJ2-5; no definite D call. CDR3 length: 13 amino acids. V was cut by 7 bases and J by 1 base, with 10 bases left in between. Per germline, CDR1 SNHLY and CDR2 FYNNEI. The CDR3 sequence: CASNLGFQETQYF. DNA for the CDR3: TGTGCCAGCAATTTGGGGTTCCAAGAGACCCAGTACTTC.

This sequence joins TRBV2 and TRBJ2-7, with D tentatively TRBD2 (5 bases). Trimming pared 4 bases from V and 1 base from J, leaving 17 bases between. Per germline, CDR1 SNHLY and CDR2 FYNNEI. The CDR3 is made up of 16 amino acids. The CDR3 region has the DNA TGTGCCAGCAGTGTTGGGAGACTACTAAAATCCTACGAGCAGTACTTC. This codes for CASSVGRLLKSYEQYF.

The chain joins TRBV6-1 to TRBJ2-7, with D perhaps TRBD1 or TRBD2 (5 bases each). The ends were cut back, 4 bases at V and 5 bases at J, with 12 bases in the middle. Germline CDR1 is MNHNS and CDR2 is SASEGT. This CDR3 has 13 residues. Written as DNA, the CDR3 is TGTGCCAGCAGTGTTCCCGGGACCGACGAGCAGTACTTC. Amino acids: CASSVPGTDEQYF.

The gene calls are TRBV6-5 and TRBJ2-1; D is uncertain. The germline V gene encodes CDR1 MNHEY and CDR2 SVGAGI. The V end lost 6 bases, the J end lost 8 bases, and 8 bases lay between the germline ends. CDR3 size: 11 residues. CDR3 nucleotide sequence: TGTGCCAGCAGCTCACGAGATGAGCAGTTCTTC. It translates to CASSSRDEQFF.

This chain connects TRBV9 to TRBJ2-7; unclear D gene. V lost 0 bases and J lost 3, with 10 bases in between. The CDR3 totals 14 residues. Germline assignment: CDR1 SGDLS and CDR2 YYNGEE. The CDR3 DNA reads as TGTGCCAGCAGCGTAGGAGGAATAAACTACGAGCAGTACTTC. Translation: CASSVGGINYEQYF. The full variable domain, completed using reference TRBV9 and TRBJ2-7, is DSGVTQTPKHLITATGQRVTLRCSPRSGDLSVYWYQQSLDQGLQFLIQYYNGEERAKGNILERFSAQQFPDLHSELNLSSLELGDSALYFCASSVGGINYEQYFGPGTRLTVT.

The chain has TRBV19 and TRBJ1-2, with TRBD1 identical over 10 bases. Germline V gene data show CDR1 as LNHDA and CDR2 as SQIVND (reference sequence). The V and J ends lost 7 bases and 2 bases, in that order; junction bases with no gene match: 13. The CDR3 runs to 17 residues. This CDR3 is CASTTYLWTGGNYGYTF. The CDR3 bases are TGTGCCAGTACCACCTACCTTTGGACAGGGGGAAACTATGGCTACACCTTC.

The chain's CDR3 is CASSSTGEQFF. CDR3 nucleotides: TGTGCCAGCAGTTCCACAGGTGAGCAGTTCTTC. The J gene is TRBJ2-1, the V gene TRBV27; tentatively, D is TRBD1 (5 bases). The CDR3 runs 11 residues. Germline CDR1 MNHEY, CDR2 SMNVEV (reference sequence). The V end lost 4 bases, the J end lost 9 bases, and 7 bases lay between the germline ends.

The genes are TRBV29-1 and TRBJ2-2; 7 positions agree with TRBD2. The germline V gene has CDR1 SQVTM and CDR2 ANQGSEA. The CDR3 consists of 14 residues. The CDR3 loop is CALKGAGDTGELFF. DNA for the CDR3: TGCGCGCTGAAAGGGGCGGGAGACACCGGGGAGCTGTTTTTT.

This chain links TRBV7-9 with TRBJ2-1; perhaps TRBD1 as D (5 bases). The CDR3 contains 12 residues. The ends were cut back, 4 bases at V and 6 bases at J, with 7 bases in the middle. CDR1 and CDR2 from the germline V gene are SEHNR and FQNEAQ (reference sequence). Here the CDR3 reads CASSSGINEQFF. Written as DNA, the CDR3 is TGTGCCAGCAGCTCAGGGATCAATGAGCAGTTCTTC.

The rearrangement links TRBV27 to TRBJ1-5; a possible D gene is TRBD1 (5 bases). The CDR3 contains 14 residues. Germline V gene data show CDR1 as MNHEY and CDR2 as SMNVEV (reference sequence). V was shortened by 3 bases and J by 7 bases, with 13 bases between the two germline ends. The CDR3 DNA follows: TGTGCCAGCAGTTTTTGGGGGGAGGGCCAGCCCCAGCATTTT. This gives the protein CASSFWGEGQPQHF.

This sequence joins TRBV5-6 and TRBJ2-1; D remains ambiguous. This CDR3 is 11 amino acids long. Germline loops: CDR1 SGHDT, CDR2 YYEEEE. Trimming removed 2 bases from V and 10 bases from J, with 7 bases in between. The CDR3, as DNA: TGTGCCAGCAGCTTTCGGTTGGAGCAGTTCTTC. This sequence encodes CASSFRLEQFF.

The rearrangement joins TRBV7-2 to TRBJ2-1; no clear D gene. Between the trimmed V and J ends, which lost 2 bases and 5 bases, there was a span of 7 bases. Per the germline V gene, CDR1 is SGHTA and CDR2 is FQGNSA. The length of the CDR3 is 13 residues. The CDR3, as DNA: TGTGCCAGCAGCTTATTCCGTAACAATGAGCAGTTCTTC. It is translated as CASSLFRNNEQFF.

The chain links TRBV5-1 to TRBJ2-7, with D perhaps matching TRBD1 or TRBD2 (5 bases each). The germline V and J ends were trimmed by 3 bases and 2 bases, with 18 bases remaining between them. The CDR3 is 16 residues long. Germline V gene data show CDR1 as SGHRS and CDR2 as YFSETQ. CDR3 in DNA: TGCGCCAGCAGCTCCACAGGTTCTTGGCGGGCCTACGAGCAGTACTTC. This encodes CASSSTGSWRAYEQYF.

CDR3 residues: CASSLTRDRNTGELFF. CDR3 bases: TGTGCCAGCAGCTTAACTAGGGACAGAAACACCGGGGAGCTGTTTTTT. J is TRBJ2-2 and V is TRBV7-3; TRBD1 matches at 7 bases. V lost 0 bases to trimming and J lost 2 bases; unmatched junction nucleotides: 3. The CDR3 length is 16 residues. Germline CDR1 is SGHTA and CDR2 is FQGTGA.